This T cell receptor beta chain appears in the sequencing data of a study of T cell responses to AZD1222 COVID-19 vaccine. Study-level results: Across spike, vaccine-associated CD4 TCRs were found, dominant at 160-218 and 743-854.

Assay: immunoSEQ multiplex PCR; the TCRdb copy retains only in-frame clones and omits some. The data show 95,000 to 150,000 clones, roughly nine tenths seen once. The V gene's germline CDR1 is SGDLS and CDR2 YYNGEE. This CDR3 is 15 amino acids long. V shed 0 bases and J shed 0 bases, with 7 bases lying between them. With respect to this clone: The antigen is not known.

The receptor was isolated from an adult in good health. The rearrangement joins TRBV9 to TRBJ1-5; D perhaps matches TRBD1 (5 bases). This material consisted of peripheral blood, taken on day 0 of AZD1222 vaccination. The chain's CDR3 is CASSVAGGSNQPQHF. In DNA form, the CDR3 reads TGTGCCAGCAGCGTAGCTGGGGGTAGCAATCAGCCCCAGCATTTT. Based on the CDR3 plus reference TRBV9 and TRBJ1-5, the full variable domain is DSGVTQTPKHLITATGQRVTLRCSPRSGDLSVYWYQQSLDQGLQFLIQYYNGEERAKGNILERFSAQQFPDLHSELNLSSLELGDSALYFCASSVAGGSNQPQHFGDGTRLSIL.